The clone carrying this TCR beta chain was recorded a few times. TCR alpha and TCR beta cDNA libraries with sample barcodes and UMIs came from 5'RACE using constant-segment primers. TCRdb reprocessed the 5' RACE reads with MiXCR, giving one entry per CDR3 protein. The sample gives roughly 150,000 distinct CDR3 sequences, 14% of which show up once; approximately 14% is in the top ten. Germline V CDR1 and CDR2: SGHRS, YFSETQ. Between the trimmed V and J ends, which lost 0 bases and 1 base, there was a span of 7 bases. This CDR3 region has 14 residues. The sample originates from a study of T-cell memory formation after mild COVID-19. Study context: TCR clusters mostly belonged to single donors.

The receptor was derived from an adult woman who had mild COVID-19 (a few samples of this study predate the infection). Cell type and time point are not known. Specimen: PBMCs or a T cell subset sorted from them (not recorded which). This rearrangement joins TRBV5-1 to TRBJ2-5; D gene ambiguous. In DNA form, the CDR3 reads TGCGCCAGCAGCTTGGCGCCCACCCAAGAGACCCAGTACTTC. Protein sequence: CASSLAPTQETQYF.